This T cell receptor (beta chain) appears in the sequencing data of a study of T cell responses to AZD1222 COVID-19 vaccine (dated by TCRdb to the early 2020s). General notes on the study: AZD1222 recipients whose second dose came at about 4 weeks and those whose second dose came at about 12 weeks were combined into one group, since spike-specific TCR depth and breadth did not differ between the two schedules. TCR sequencing was performed for about 240 trial participants, of whom some 200 were given two doses of AZD1222 and some 26 were given two doses of MenACWY control vaccine. Trial participants were enrolled into age subgroups of 18-55, 56-69 and 70-plus years, which contained approximately 150, 28 and 58 TCR-sequenced participants, respectively.

About this clone: The specificity of this receptor is unknown. Base qualities are not provided; no much larger clone lies one nucleotide away.

CDR1 and CDR2 are drawn from the germline V gene: SGHTA, FQGNSA. Inclusive of the bounding cysteine and phenylalanine, the CDR3 is 17 residues long. Of the read, only the CDR3 DNA is kept; its 51 bases are in frame from base 1. V was cut back by 5 bases and J by 3 bases, leaving a gap of 23 bases between them. The CDR3 regions of human TCRbeta chains were analyzed by immunosequencing. The original methods were these. Repertoire TCRs were matched against a reference library of SARS-CoV-2-specific TCRs generated with the MIRA antigen-specificity platform. Breadth was defined as the fraction of unique TCRs that were SARS-CoV-2-associated. Depth was defined as the fraction of total T cells that were SARS-CoV-2-associated. Using the MIRA data, every spike-specific TCR was mapped to the spike region that the TCR reacted to and assigned to either a CD4 or a CD8 class. Log10-transformed breadth and depth values were compared by one-way ANOVA with Sidak's multiple comparisons tests. TCRdb's version of the immuneACCESS table is confined to in-frame rearrangements and falls short of the full clone set. An unresolved V gene accounts for under half of the shortfall where checked; the remainder is of unknown origin. The D gene and trimming were derived from the DNA, and the V and J assignments and clone size from that table. In this sample the table shows approximately 110,000 clones, 87% of which occur a single time. The ten top clones hold roughly 5% of the sample.

The meaning of the sample's time point label: baseline before first vaccination. Samples from vaccinated people were obtained from the UK trials COV001 and COV002, which included a single-blind randomized controlled phase 2/3 trial of AZD1222 (ChAdOx1 nCoV-19) in healthy adults. Trial participant PBMC samples were collected at day 0 and day 28 after the second dose for TCRbeta chain sequencing. What the authors observed across the whole study: Participants were mostly white British and included more females than males, and it was suggested by the authors that clonal diversity may have been underestimated. Vaccine-associated CD4 TCRs spanned the whole spike protein, with dominant responses in regions 160-218 and 743-854. No day 14 peak-response samples were available, so repertoires were characterized only after the peak T cell response. Nearly half of unique spike-specific TCRs reportedly recognized epitopes outside regions mutated in the B.1.351 and B.1.1.7 variants. Only five or six AZD1222 recipients were SARS-CoV-2 seropositive at baseline, limiting conclusions about previously exposed vaccinees. In the small 56-69-year group, the increase in depth fell short of significance, most likely because of low power. After two AZD1222 doses, both the breadth and the depth of spike-specific TCRs were significantly higher than at day 0 and than in MenACWY recipients.

The rearranged chain carries TRBV7-2 and TRBJ2-7; 6 matching bases give a weak D call of TRBD2. The sequence derives from an adult in good health. Sequencing was performed on peripheral blood, taken on day 0 of AZD1222 vaccination. The DNA is as follows: TGTGCCAGCAGCCTCGGATCAACCGGGACTCCACACTACGAGCAGTACTTC. This is translated as CASSLGSTGTPHYEQYF.